This TCR beta chain was recorded in a study of T-cell memory formation after mild COVID-19. At least ten counts were recorded for this clonotype. Germline assignment: CDR1 SGHRS and CDR2 YFSETQ. Deletions cut 4 bases from V and 6 bases from J, with 19 bases between. This CDR3 has 15 amino acids. TCRdb used MiXCR to reprocess the 5' RACE reads, holding one entry per CDR3 protein. The table records 190,000 or so distinct CDR3 sequences, about a fifth of them present only once. The origin of this receptor is an adult woman who had mild COVID-19 (a few samples of this study predate the infection). Cell type and time point are not known. Sequencing was carried out using PBMCs or a T cell subset sorted from them (not recorded which). J is TRBJ1-2 and V is TRBV5-1; no clear D. DNA of the CDR3: TGCGCCAGCAGCCCTCAAACCGACGAGTTGCATGGCTACACCTTC. Protein sequence: CASSPQTDELHGYTF.